This T cell receptor (beta chain) derives from a study of response to subunit inactivated influenza vaccine. The study, taken as a whole, reports: After each seasonal influenza vaccination, few new T cells are recruited, the authors suggested.

With respect to this clonotype: The antigen is unknown.

The germline CDR1 and CDR2 sequences are SGHRS and YFSETQ. The CDR3 totals 12 residues. V lost 0 bases to trimming and J lost 12 bases, with 13 bases between them. Each CDR3 protein gets one entry after TCRdb re-called the RT-PCR reads with MiXCR. The table includes hundreds of thousands of distinct CDR3 sequences, 25% detected once. The sample in question was CD4+ T cells sorted from PBMCs, obtained about 5 days after vaccination. The clonotype originates from a man in his forties or fifties who received an inactivated influenza vaccine. This rearrangement joins TRBV5-1 to TRBJ2-7; D is ambiguous. The CDR3 loop is CASSLGGALPYF. CDR3 nucleotides: TGCGCCAGCAGCTTGGGAGGCGCCTTGCCGTACTTC.